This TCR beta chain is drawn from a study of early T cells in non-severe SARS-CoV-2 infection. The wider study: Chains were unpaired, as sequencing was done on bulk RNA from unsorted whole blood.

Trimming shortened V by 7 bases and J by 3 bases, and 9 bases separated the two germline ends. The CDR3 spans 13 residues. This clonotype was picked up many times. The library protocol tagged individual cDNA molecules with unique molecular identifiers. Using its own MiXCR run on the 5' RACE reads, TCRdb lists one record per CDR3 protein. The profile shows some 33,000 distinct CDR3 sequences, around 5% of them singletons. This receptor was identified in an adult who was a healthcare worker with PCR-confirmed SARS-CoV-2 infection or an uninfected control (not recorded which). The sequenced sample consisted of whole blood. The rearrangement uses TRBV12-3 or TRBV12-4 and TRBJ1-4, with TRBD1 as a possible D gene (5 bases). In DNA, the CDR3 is TGTGCCAGCAAAAAGGGACCTAATGAAAAACTGTTTTTT. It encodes CASKKGPNEKLFF.